The clone carrying this T cell receptor beta chain was seen a few times. Its specificity is not known. There were at least 5.5 micrograms of total RNA extracted from every sample. It was with a sample-barcoded 5' primer and a J-beta primer mix that a second PCR of roughly 6 to 11 cycles was run. Every cDNA molecule carried a tag from a template-switch adaptor bearing 12 random nucleotides. TCRdb re-called the 5' RACE reads through MiXCR, storing one row per CDR3 protein. Here the sample spans 700,000 or so distinct CDR3 sequences, around 43% being singletons. This entry belongs to a study of blood T cells in healthy people across ages. The overall study: Capture via template switching afforded approximately one barcoded beta molecule per two T cells. Study results and caveats: Age showed a roughly linear inverse relationship with TCR beta diversity per million T cells.

The germline V and J ends were trimmed by 4 bases and 2 bases, with 21 bases remaining between them. The CDR3 is 17 amino acids. Germline V lookup: CDR1 LGHNT, CDR2 FRNRAP. V gene TRBV12-5 combines with J gene TRBJ2-7; D is perhaps TRBD2 (6 bases). Sequenced sample: blood. The TCR sequence derives from a man older than 75 in good health. For the CDR3, the DNA is TGTGCTAGTGGTTCAGGTACGGGGCTAGCGCTTACCTACGAGCAGTACTTC. Translated, it gives CASGSGTGLALTYEQYF.